The entry below gives a single TCR beta chain sequence along with its context. This sample was included in a study of blood T cell repertoires in COVID-19. Original analysis: Reference gene primer amplification in the assay estimated nucleated cell counts. Using immunoSEQ multiplex PCR, the repertoire was profiled, and TCRdb retains in-frame clones only, with some absent. V and J calls and clone size are given by that table; D and trimming were obtained from the DNA. The sample has about 250,000 clones, under 90% seen once. The source is a man aged 35-49 years who had recovered from COVID-19. The specimen sequenced was PBMCs or T cells enriched from blood (not recorded which).

As DNA, the CDR3 is TGCAGCGTTCGGGACAGCAACACTGAAGCTTTCTTT. Protein sequence: CSVRDSNTEAFF. The chain links TRBV29-1 to TRBJ1-1; 7 nucleotides match TRBD1. V shed 5 bases, J shed 2 bases, and the junction held 2 bases outside the gene matches. CDR1 SQVTM and CDR2 ANQGSEA come from the germline V gene. The CDR3 sequence is 12 residues long.